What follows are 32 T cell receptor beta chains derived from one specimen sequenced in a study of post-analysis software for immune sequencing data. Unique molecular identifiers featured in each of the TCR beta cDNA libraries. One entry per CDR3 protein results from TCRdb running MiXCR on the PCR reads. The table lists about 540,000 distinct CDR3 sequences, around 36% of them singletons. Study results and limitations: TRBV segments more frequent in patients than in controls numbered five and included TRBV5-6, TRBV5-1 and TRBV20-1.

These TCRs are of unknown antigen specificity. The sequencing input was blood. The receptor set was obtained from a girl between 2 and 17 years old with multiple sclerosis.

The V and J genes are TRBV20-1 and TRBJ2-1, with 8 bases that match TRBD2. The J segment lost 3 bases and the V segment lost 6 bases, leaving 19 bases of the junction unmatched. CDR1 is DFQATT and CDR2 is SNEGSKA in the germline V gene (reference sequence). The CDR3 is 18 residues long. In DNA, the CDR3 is TGCAGTGCGCCAAACCTCTTAGTTAGCGGGGTGGGCTACAATGAGCAGTTCTTC. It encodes CSAPNLLVSGVGYNEQFF.

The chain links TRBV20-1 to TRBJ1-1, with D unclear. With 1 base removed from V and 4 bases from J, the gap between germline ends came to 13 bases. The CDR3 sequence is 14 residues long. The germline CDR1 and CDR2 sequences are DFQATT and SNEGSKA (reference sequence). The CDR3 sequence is CSARGEGWGTEAFF. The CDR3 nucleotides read TGCAGTGCTAGAGGGGAGGGTTGGGGCACTGAAGCTTTCTTT.

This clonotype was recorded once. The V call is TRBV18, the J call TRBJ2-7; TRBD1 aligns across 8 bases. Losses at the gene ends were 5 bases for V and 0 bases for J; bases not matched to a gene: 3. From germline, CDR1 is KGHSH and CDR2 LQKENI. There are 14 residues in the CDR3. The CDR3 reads CASSFQGASYEQYF. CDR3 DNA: TGTGCCAGCTCATTCCAGGGGGCCTCCTACGAGCAGTACTTC.

The CDR3 spells CASSHGQGCTEAFF. CDR3 coding DNA: TGTGCCAGCAGTCATGGACAGGGGTGCACTGAAGCTTTCTTT. This chain links TRBV6-5 with TRBJ1-1, with 9 nucleotides matching TRBD1. V lost 5 bases and J lost 4; bases outside the gene matches: 5. CDR1 and CDR2 from the germline V gene are MNHEY and SVGAGI. CDR3 size: 14 residues.

CDR3 protein: CASSLTLNYEQYF. DNA of the CDR3: TGTGCCAGCAGCTTAACTCTAAACTACGAGCAGTACTTC. The chain couples TRBV7-9 to TRBJ2-7, with unresolved D. Germline V gene data show CDR1 as SEHNR and CDR2 as FQNEAQ (reference sequence). V dropped 2 bases and J dropped 3 bases, with 8 bases sitting between them. The CDR3 consists of 13 residues.

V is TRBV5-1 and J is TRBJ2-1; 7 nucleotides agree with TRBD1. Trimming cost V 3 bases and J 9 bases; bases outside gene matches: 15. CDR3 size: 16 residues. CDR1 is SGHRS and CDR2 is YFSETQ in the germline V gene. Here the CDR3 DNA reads TGCGCCAGCAGCTCCGAGGGGGCGGCAGGGGCGGGTGAGCAGTTCTTC. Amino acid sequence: CASSSEGAAGAGEQFF.

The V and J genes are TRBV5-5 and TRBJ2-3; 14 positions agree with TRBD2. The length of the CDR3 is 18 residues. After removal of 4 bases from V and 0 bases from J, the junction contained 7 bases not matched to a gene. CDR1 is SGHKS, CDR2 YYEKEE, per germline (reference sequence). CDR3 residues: CASSRPGTSGGSTDTQYF. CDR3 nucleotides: TGTGCCAGCAGCCGTCCCGGGACTAGCGGGGGAAGCACAGATACGCAGTATTTT.

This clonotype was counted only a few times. CDR3 in amino acids: CSVSEETQYF. CDR3 coding DNA: TGCAGCGTTAGTGAGGAGACCCAGTACTTC. The V call is TRBV29-1, the J call TRBJ2-5; D is unclear. This CDR3 has 10 residues. Trimming left V 5 bases short and J 5 bases short, with 6 bases between. CDR1 and CDR2 (germline): SQVTM, ANQGSEA.

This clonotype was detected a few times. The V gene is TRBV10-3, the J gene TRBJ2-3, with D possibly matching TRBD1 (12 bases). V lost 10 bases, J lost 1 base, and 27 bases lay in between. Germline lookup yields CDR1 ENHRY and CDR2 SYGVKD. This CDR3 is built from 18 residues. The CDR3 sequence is CATGQGAATSGGTDTQYF. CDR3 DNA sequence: TGTGCCACGGGACAGGGGGCAGCGACTAGCGGGGGCACAGATACGCAGTATTTT.

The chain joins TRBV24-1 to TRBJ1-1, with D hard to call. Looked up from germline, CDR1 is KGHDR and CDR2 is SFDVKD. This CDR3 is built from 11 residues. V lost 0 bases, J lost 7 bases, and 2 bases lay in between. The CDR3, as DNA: TGTGCCACCAGTGATTTGCGTGAAGCTTTCTTT. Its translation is CATSDLREAFF.

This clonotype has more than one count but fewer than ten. In DNA form, the CDR3 reads TGTGCCAGCAGCTTAGCGCGGGGACTAAGTAAGTACAATGAGCAGTTCTTC. Translated: CASSLARGLSKYNEQFF. V usage is TRBV7-2 and J usage is TRBJ2-1; 7 bases fit TRBD2. Per the germline V gene, CDR1 is SGHTA and CDR2 is FQGNSA. This CDR3 is 17 amino acids long. V shed 0 bases and J 4 bases; nucleotides not matched to a gene: 9. Filled out from reference TRBV7-2 and TRBJ2-1, the complete variable domain reads GAGVSQSPSNKVTEKGKDVELRCDPISGHTALYWYRQSLGQGLEFLIYFQGNSAPDKSGLPSDRFSAERTGGSVSTLTIQRTQQEDSAVYLCASSLARGLSKYNEQFFGPGTRLTVL.

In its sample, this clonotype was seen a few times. CDR3 sequence (DNA): TGTGCCACCAGCAGCAGGAGAACTGGGGGCTACACCTTC. Protein: CATSSRRTGGYTF. The chain has TRBV15 and TRBJ1-2; D unclear. This CDR3 has 13 residues. Germline CDR1 LNHNV, CDR2 YYDKDF (reference sequence). Trimming took off 3 bases at V and 8 bases at J, with 13 bases between the two ends. The variable domain in full, completed from reference TRBV15 and TRBJ1-2, reads DAMVIQNPRYQVTQFGKPVTLSCSQTLNHNVMYWYQQKSSQAPKLLFHYYDKDFNNEADTPDNFQSRRPNTSFCFLDIRSPGLGDTAMYLCATSSRRTGGYTFGSGTRLTVV.

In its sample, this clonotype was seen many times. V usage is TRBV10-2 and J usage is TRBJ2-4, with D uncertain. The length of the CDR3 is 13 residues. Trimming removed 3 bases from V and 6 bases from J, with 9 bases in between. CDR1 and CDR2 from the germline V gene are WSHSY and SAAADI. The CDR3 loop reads CASSDLRANIQYF. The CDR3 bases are TGCGCCAGCAGTGACCTCCGGGCAAACATTCAGTACTTC.

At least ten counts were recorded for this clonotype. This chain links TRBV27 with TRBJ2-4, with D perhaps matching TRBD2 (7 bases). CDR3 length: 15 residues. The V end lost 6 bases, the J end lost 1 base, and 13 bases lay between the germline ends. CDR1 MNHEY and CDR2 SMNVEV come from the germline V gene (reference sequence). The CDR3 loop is CASRRGGAAKNIQYF. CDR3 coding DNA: TGTGCCAGCAGGCGAGGGGGGGCGGCCAAAAACATTCAGTACTTC.

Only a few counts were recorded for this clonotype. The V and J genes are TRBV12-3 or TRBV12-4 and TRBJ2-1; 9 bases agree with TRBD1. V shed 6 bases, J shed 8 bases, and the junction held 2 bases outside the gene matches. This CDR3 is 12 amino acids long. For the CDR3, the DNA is TGTGCCAGCAGCCGGGACAGGGATGAGCAGTTCTTC. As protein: CASSRDRDEQFF.

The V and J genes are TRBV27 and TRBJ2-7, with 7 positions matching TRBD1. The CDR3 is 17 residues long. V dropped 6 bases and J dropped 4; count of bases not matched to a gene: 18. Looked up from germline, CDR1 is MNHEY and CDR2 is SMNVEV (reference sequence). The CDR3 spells CASSRNRLGQTIYEQYF. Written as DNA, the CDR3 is TGTGCCAGCAGCAGAAACCGGTTGGGACAGACCATTTACGAGCAGTACTTC.

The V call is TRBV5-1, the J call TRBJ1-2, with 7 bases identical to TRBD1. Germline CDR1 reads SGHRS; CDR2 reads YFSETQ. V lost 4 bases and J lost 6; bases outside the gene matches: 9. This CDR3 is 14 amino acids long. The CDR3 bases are TGCGCCAGCAGCGTCCGGGACAGAAAAGATGGCTACACCTTC. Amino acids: CASSVRDRKDGYTF.

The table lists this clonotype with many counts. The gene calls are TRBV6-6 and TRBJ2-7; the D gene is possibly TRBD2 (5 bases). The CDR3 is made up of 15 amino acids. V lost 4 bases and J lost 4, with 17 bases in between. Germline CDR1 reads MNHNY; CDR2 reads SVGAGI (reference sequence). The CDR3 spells CASSSPLLARYEQYF. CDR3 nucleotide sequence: TGTGCCAGCAGTTCCCCCCTGCTAGCCAGGTACGAGCAGTACTTC.

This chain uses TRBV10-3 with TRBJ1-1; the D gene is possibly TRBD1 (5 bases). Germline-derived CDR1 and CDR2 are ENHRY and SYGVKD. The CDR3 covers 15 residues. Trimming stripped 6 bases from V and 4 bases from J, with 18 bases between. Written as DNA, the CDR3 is TGTGCCATCAGCCCAACAGAGGGGTCGAGCACTGAAGCTTTCTTT. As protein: CAISPTEGSSTEAFF.

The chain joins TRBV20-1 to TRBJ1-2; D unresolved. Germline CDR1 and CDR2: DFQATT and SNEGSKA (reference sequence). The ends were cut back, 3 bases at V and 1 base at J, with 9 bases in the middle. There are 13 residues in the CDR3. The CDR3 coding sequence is TGCAGTGCTAGGGACCCTTATAACTATGGCTACACCTTC. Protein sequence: CSARDPYNYGYTF.

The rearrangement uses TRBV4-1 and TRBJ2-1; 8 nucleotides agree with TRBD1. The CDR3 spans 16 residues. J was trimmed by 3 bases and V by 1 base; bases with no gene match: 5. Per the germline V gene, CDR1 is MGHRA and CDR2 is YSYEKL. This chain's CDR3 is CASSQGGRGLYNEQFF. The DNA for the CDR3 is TGCGCCAGCAGCCAAGGTGGCAGGGGGCTCTACAATGAGCAGTTCTTC.

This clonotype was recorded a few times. CDR3 nucleotides: TGTGCCAGCAGCCAAGTCCCGCCGGCGGGGCAAGAGACCCAGTACTTC. The encoded protein is CASSQVPPAGQETQYF. The chain couples TRBV3-1 to TRBJ2-5, with D perhaps matching TRBD2 (6 bases). Germline CDR1 and CDR2: LGHDT and YNNKEL (reference sequence). Trimming pared 1 base from V and 2 bases from J, leaving 14 bases between. The CDR3 totals 16 residues.

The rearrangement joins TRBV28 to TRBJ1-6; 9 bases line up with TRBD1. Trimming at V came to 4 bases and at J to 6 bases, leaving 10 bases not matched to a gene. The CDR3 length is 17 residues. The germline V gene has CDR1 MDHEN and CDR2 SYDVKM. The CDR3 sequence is CASSYYPGQGSNSPLHF. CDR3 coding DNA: TGTGCCAGCAGTTACTACCCGGGACAGGGTAGTAATTCACCCCTCCACTTT. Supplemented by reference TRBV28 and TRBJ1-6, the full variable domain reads DVKVTQSSRYLVKRTGEKVFLECVQDMDHENMFWYRQDPGLGLRLIYFSYDVKMKEKGDIPEGYSVSREKKERFSLILESASTNQTSMYLCASSYYPGQGSNSPLHFGNGTRLTVT.

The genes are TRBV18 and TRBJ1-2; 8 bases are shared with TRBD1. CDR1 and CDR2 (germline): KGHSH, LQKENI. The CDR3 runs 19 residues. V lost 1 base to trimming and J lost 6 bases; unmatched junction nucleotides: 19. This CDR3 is CASSPRGGQGGSLRDGYTF. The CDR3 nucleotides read TGTGCCAGCTCACCACGAGGTGGACAGGGCGGTTCGCTACGGGATGGCTACACCTTC.

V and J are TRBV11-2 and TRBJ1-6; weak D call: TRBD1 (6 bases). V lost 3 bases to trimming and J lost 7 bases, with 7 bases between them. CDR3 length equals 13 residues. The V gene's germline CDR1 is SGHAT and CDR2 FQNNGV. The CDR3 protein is CASSFGQNSPLHF. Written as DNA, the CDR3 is TGTGCCAGCAGCTTCGGACAGAATTCACCCCTCCACTTT.

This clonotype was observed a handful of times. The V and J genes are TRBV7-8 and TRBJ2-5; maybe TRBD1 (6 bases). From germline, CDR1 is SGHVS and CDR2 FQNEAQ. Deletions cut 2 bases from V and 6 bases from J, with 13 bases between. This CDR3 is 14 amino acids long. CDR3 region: CASSLIRGLKTQYF. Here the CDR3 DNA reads TGTGCCAGCAGCTTAATCAGGGGCCTGAAGACCCAGTACTTC.

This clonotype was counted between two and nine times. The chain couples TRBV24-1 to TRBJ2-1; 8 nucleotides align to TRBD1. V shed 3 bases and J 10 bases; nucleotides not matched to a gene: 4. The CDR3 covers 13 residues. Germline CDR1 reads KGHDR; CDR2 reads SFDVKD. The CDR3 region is CATSDNRDREQFF. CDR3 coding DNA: TGTGCCACCAGTGATAACCGGGACAGGGAGCAGTTCTTC.

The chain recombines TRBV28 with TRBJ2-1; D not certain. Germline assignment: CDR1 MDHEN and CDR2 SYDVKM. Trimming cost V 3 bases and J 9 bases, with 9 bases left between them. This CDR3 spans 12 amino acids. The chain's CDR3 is CASSFQSREQFF. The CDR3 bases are TGTGCCAGCAGTTTCCAGTCTCGTGAGCAGTTCTTC. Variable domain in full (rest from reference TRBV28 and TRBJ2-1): DVKVTQSSRYLVKRTGEKVFLECVQDMDHENMFWYRQDPGLGLRLIYFSYDVKMKEKGDIPEGYSVSREKKERFSLILESASTNQTSMYLCASSFQSREQFFGPGTRLTVL.

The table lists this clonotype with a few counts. Written as DNA, the CDR3 is TGCAGTGCTAGAGCGTTTTGGGTAGCGGGGCCTAATCCCCCGGATGAGCAGTTCTTC. As protein: CSARAFWVAGPNPPDEQFF. The chain recombines TRBV20-1 with TRBJ2-1; 8 bases are shared with TRBD2. This CDR3 is 19 amino acids long. V lost 1 base, J lost 8 bases, and 22 bases stayed unmatched. Germline CDR1 and CDR2: DFQATT and SNEGSKA (reference sequence).

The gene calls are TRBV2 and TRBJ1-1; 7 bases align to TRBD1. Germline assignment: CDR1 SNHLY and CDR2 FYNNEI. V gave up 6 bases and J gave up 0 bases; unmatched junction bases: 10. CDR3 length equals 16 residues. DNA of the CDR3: TGTGCCAGCAGGTCCGTAAACAGGGGCGTGAACACTGAAGCTTTCTTT. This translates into CASRSVNRGVNTEAFF.

The CDR3 loop is CASSIRQGESYTF. DNA for the CDR3: TGCGCCAGCAGCATCCGACAGGGGGAAAGCTACACCTTC. The J gene is TRBJ1-2, the V gene TRBV5-1; 9 bases match TRBD1. Trimming removed 4 bases from V and 9 bases from J; junction bases left unmatched: 7. The CDR3 is 13 amino acids. Germline lookup yields CDR1 SGHRS and CDR2 YFSETQ.

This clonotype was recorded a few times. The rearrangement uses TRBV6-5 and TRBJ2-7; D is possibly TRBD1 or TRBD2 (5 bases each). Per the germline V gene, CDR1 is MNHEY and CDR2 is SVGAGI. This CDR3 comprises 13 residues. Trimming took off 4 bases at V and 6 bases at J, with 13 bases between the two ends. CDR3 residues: CASSSPPGPEQYF. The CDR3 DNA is TGTGCCAGCAGTTCCCCCCCGGGACCCGAGCAGTACTTC.